This is a list of T cell receptor beta chains from one sample in a study of shared clonotypes between healthy human individuals. Sequenced by immunoSEQ multiplex PCR; TCRdb stores in-frame clones only, minus some. Of about 2 million clones listed, around 96% are singletons. The specimen sequenced was naive CD8+ T cells sorted from blood. The origin of the receptors is a man aged 18 to 35 in good health. CDR3s include the opening cysteine and the closing phenylalanine or tryptophan. A D gene is named only where the DNA matches it firmly.

J gene: TRBJ1-1; D gene: TRBD1; V gene: TRBV28; CDR3 DNA: TGTGCCAGCAGTCACGGGACAGGGAACACTGAAGCTTTCTTT; CDR3 protein: CASSHGTGNTEAFF
J gene: TRBJ2-7; D gene: -; V gene: TRBV5-4; CDR3 DNA: TGTGCCAGCAGCTTGGGGCAGGGGGGGTCCTACGAGCAGTACTTC; CDR3 protein: CASSLGQGGSYEQYF
J gene: TRBJ2-5; D gene: -; V gene: TRBV7-8; CDR3 DNA: TGTGCCAGCAGCTTAGAGGCAGGGTGGTCGGTGGAGACCCAGTACTTC; CDR3 protein: CASSLEAGWSVETQYF
J gene: TRBJ1-2; D gene: -; V gene: TRBV4-2; CDR3 DNA: TGTGCCAGCAGCCAAGGAGGACAGTATAACTATGGCTACACCTTC; CDR3 protein: CASSQGGQYNYGYTF
J gene: TRBJ1-3; D gene: -; V gene: TRBV14; CDR3 DNA: TGTGCCAGCAGCCAGTTAAGCTCTGGAAACACCATATATTTT; CDR3 protein: CASSQLSSGNTIYF
J gene: TRBJ2-1; D gene: TRBD2; V gene: TRBV5-6; CDR3 DNA: TGTGCCAGCAGCTTGGCCGTAGCGGGGGCATACAATGAGCAGTTCTTC; CDR3 protein: CASSLAVAGAYNEQFF
J gene: TRBJ2-7; D gene: TRBD1; V gene: TRBV6-5; CDR3 DNA: TGTGCCAGCAGTTGGACAGGGGGCCACGAGCAGTACTTC; CDR3 protein: CASSWTGGHEQYF
J gene: TRBJ2-5; D gene: -; V gene: TRBV4-2; CDR3 DNA: TGTGCCAGCAGCCAGGCCGGGGGAGTTGGGGGAACAGAGACCCAGTACTTC; CDR3 protein: CASSQAGGVGGTETQYF
J gene: TRBJ1-1; D gene: -; V gene: TRBV4-1; CDR3 DNA: TGCGCCAGCAGCCACCCCGGAGAGGCCCTGAACACTGAAGCTTTCTTT; CDR3 protein: CASSHPGEALNTEAFF
J gene: TRBJ2-7; D gene: TRBD1; V gene: TRBV7-6; CDR3 DNA: TGTGCCAGCAGCAAAGGGACAGGGTCCTACGAGCAGTACTTC; CDR3 protein: CASSKGTGSYEQYF